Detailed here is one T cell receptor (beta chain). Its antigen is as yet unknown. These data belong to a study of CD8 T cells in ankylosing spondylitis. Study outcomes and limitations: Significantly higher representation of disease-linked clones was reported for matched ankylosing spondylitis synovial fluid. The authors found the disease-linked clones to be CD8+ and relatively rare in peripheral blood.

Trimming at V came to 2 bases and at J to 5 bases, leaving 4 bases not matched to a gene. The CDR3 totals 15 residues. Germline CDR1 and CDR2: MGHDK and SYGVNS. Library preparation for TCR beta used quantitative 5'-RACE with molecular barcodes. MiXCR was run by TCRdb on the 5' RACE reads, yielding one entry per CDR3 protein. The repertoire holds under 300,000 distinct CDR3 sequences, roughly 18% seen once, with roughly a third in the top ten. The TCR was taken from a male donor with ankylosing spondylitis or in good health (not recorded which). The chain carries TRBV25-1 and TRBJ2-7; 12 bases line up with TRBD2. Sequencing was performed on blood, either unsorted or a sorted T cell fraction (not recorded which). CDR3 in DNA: TGTGCCAGCAGTGAACTAGCGGGAGGGATCGACGAGCAGTACTTC. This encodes CASSELAGGIDEQYF.